This entry concerns a single T cell receptor (beta chain). Assay used: immunoSEQ multiplex PCR; TCRdb lists only in-frame clones, some missing. The sample shows over 200,000 clones, over 65% of them seen only once. This specimen comes from a study of blood T cell repertoires in COVID-19. This sequence originates from an elderly woman with acute or convalescent COVID-19. Sequencing was performed on peripheral blood.

The CDR3 DNA is TGTGCCAGCAGCTTAACCTACACAGATACGCAGTATTTT. This translates into CASSLTYTDTQYF. This rearrangement joins TRBV11-1 to TRBJ2-3; D remains ambiguous. CDR1 and CDR2 (germline): SGHAT, FQDESV (reference sequence). The CDR3 runs 13 residues. Trimming stripped 2 bases from V and 2 bases from J, with 5 bases between.